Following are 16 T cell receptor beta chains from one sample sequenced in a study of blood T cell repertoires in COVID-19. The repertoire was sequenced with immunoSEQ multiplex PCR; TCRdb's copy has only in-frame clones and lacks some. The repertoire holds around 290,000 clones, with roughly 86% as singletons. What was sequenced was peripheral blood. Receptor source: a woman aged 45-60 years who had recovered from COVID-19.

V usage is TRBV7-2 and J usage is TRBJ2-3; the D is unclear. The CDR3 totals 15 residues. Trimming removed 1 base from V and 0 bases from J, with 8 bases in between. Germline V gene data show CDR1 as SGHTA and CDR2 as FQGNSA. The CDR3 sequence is CASSLVGRSTDTQYF. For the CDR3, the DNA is TGTGCCAGCAGCTTAGTTGGTAGAAGCACAGATACGCAGTATTTT.

The CDR3 sequence: CASSYSRRNTEAFF. CDR3 in DNA: TGTGCCAGCAGTTACTCGAGGAGGAACACTGAAGCTTTCTTT. V and J are TRBV6-2 or TRBV6-3 and TRBJ1-1; D not certain. The CDR3 sequence is 14 residues long. CDR1 and CDR2 (germline): MNHEY, SVGEGT. V lost 0 bases, J lost 1 base, and 6 bases lay in between.

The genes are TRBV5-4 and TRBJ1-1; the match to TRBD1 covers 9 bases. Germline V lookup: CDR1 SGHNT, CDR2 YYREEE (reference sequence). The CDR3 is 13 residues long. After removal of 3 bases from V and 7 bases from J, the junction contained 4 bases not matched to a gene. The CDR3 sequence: CASSSGQGIEAFF. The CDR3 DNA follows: TGTGCCAGCAGCTCCGGACAGGGGATTGAAGCTTTCTTT.

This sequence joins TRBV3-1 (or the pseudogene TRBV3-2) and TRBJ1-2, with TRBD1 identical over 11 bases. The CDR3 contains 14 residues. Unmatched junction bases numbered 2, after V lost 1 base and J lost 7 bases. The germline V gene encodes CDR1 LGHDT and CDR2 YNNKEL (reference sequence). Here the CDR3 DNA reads TGTGCCAGCAGCCAAGTAGGGACAGGGGGTGGCTACACCTTC. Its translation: CASSQVGTGGGYTF.

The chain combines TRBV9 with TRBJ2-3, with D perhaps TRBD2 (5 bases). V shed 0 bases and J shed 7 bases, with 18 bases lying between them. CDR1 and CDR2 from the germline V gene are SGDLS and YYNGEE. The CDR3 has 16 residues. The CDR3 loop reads CASSVGWGVGRHTQYF. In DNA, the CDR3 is TGTGCCAGCAGCGTAGGGTGGGGAGTCGGACGCCATACGCAGTATTTT.

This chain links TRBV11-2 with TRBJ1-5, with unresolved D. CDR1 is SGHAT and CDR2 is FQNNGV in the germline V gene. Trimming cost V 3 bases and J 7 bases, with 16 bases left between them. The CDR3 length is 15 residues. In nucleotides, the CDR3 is TGTGCCAGCAGCTTTACCCGAGTGGGCTACCAGCCCCAGCATTTT. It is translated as CASSFTRVGYQPQHF.

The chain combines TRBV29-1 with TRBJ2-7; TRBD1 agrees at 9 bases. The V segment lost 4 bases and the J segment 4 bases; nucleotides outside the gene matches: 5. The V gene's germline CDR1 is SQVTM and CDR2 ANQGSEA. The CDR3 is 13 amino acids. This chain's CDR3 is CSVGDRVGYEQYF. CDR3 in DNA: TGCAGCGTTGGGGACAGGGTTGGTTACGAGCAGTACTTC.

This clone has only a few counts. This CDR3 reads CASSFGTGGSPLHF. The CDR3 coding sequence is TGTGCCAGCAGCTTCGGGACAGGGGGTTCACCCCTCCACTTT. The chain combines TRBV13 with TRBJ1-6, with TRBD1 matching 11 bases. In germline, CDR1 is PRHDT, CDR2 FYEKMQ (reference sequence). The CDR3 has 14 amino acids. Trimming at V came to 3 bases and at J to 9 bases, leaving 1 base not matched to a gene. Complete variable domain (other parts from reference TRBV13 and TRBJ1-6): AAGVIQSPRHLIKEKRETATLKCYPIPRHDTVYWYQQGPGQDPQFLISFYEKMQSDKGSIPDRFSAQQFSDYHSELNMSSLELGDSALYFCASSFGTGGSPLHFGNGTRLTVT.

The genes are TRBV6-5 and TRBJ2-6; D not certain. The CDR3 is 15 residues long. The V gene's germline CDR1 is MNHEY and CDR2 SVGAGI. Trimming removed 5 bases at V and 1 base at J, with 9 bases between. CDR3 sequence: CASSPLRSGANVLTF. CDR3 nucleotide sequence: TGTGCCAGCAGTCCCCTGCGGTCTGGGGCCAACGTCCTGACTTTC.

CDR3 residues: CASSLAEEYHEQFF. CDR3 bases: TGTGCCAGCAGCTTGGCGGAGGAATACCATGAGCAGTTCTTC. V is TRBV5-5 and J is TRBJ2-1; tentative D call: TRBD2 (5 bases). The CDR3 is 14 amino acids. The germline V gene encodes CDR1 SGHKS and CDR2 YYEKEE (reference sequence). Trimming stripped 0 bases from V and 8 bases from J, with 12 bases between.

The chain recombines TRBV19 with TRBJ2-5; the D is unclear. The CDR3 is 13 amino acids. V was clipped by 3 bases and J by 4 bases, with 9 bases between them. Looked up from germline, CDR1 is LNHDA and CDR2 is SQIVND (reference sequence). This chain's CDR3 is CASSMAESETQYF. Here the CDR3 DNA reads TGTGCCAGTAGTATGGCGGAGTCAGAGACCCAGTACTTC.

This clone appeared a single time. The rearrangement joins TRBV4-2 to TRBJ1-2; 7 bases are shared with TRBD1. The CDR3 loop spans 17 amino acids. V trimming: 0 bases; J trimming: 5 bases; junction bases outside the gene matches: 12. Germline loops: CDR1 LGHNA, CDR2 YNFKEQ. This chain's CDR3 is CASSQDPGQVSRYGYTF. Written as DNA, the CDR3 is TGTGCCAGCAGCCAAGACCCTGGACAGGTTTCCCGGTATGGCTACACCTTC.

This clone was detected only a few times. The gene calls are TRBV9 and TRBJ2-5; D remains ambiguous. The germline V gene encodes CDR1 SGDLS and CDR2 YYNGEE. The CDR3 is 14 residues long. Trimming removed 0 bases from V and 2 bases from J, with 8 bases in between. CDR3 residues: CASSVAGKQETQYF. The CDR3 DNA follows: TGTGCCAGCAGCGTAGCAGGAAAACAAGAGACCCAGTACTTC.

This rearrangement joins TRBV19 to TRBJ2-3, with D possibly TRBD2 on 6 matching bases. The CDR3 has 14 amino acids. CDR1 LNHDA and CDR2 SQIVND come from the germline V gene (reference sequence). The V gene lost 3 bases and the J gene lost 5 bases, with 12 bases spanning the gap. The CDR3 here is CASSIGLARDTQYF. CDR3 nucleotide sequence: TGTGCCAGTAGTATCGGGCTAGCGAGAGATACGCAGTATTTT.

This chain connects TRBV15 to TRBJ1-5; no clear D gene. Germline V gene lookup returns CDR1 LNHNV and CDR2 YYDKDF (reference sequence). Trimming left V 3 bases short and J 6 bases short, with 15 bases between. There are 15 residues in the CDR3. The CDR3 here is CATSRGRQRAQPQHF. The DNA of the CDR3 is TGTGCCACCAGCAGGGGGAGGCAGCGGGCTCAGCCCCAGCATTTT.

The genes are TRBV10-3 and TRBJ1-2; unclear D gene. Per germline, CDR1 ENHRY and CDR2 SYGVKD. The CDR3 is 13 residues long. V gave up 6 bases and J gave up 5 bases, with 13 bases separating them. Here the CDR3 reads CAISPAGLYGYTF. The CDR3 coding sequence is TGTGCCATCAGCCCGGCGGGGTTATATGGCTACACCTTC.